Reported below is one T cell receptor beta chain. This sample is drawn from a study of blood T cell repertoires in COVID-19. The overall study: T cells, B-cell-depleted T cells, or PBMCs provided the cDNA or gDNA that served as material.

Profiling relied on immunoSEQ multiplex PCR, and the TCRdb table lists in-frame clones only, not all of them. The repertoire has 380,000 or so clones, 87% of them found once; the top ten carry 1% to 1.5%. Assignments of participants to cohorts depended upon their own reported clinical history. The length of the CDR3 is 15 residues. V gave up 0 bases and J gave up 7 bases, with 11 bases separating them. Germline lookup yields CDR1 SGHNT and CDR2 YYREEE (reference sequence). The V and J genes are TRBV5-4 and TRBJ1-6; D possibly corresponds to TRBD1 (6 bases). Material: PBMCs or T cells enriched from blood (not recorded which). The origin of this receptor is a man aged 25 to 45 who had recovered from COVID-19. In DNA form, the CDR3 reads TGTGCCAGCAGCTTGGCAGGGGTAGGGAATTCACCCCTCCACTTT. Translating it yields CASSLAGVGNSPLHF.